These 5 T cell receptor beta chains were all obtained from the same sample, sequenced in a study of blood T cells in healthy people across ages. With a J-beta primer mix and a sample-barcoded 5' primer, a second PCR ran roughly 6 to 11 cycles. TCRdb re-analysed the 5' RACE reads in MiXCR, keeping a single row per CDR3 protein. Here the sample spans roughly 1.5 million distinct CDR3 sequences, around 40% being singletons. The sample taken for sequencing was blood. Receptors were obtained from a woman between 18 and 29 years old in good health.

The CDR3 bases are TGCAGTGCTATCCCTAACAGGGATCGGACCGGGGAGCTGTTTTTT. As protein: CSAIPNRDRTGELFF. The V call is TRBV20-1, the J call TRBJ2-2; perhaps TRBD1 as D (6 bases). The CDR3 consists of 15 residues. Germline V gene lookup returns CDR1 DFQATT and CDR2 SNEGSKA (reference sequence). V lost 4 bases and J lost 5, with 17 bases in between.

The rearrangement uses TRBV13 and TRBJ1-2; 11 nucleotides align to TRBD1. V dropped 5 bases and J dropped 10; count of bases not matched to a gene: 6. The CDR3 has 13 amino acids. From germline, CDR1 is PRHDT and CDR2 FYEKMQ (reference sequence). The CDR3 bases are TGTGCCAGCAGCCTCGGGACAGGGGGGGTCTACACCTTC. This sequence encodes CASSLGTGGVYTF.

This chain uses TRBV4-2 with TRBJ2-2, with TRBD2 matching over 14 bases. V lost 6 bases, J lost 3 bases, and 12 bases stayed unmatched. The CDR3 loop spans 19 amino acids. Germline V CDR1 and CDR2: LGHNA, YNFKEQ. The DNA for the CDR3 is TGTGCCAGCAGATATGGGTGGGGGACTAGCGGGAGTGACACCGGGGAGCTGTTTTTT. Protein: CASRYGWGTSGSDTGELFF.

V is TRBV3-1 and J is TRBJ2-3; no firm D call. V shed 0 bases and J shed 6 bases, with 7 bases lying between them. Germline V gene lookup returns CDR1 LGHDT and CDR2 YNNKEL (reference sequence). CDR3 length equals 13 residues. The CDR3 loop reads CASSQERPDTQYF. The CDR3 DNA reads TGTGCCAGCAGCCAAGAAAGGCCCGATACGCAGTATTTT.

This clonotype appeared a few times. CDR3 loop: CASSQAQLSYNEQFF. In DNA, the CDR3 is TGCGCCAGCAGCCAAGCCCAGCTTTCCTACAATGAGCAGTTCTTC. This sequence joins TRBV4-1 and TRBJ2-1; D not resolved. V lost 1 base and J lost 1, with 8 bases in between. This CDR3 is built from 15 residues. Germline V gene data show CDR1 as MGHRA and CDR2 as YSYEKL.